This T cell receptor (beta chain) was observed in a study of T cell repertoires in cytomegalovirus infection. For the study at large: Evidence of both CMV infection and a matching HLA type came from public TCR beta signatures.

Germline CDR1 MNHEY, CDR2 SVGAGI. The CDR3 spans 13 residues. As for this clonotype: Just one base apart from a much larger clone, this may be a read error.

TCRdb passed the reads through MiXCR, listing each CDR3 protein once. The sample has around 450,000 distinct CDR3 sequences; approximately 33% are singletons. The J gene is TRBJ1-3, the V gene TRBV6-5; D call uncertain. The receptor was derived from a human donor in good health (CMV status not recorded). Some clones in this sample may be carry-over from other donors' samples. The material sequenced was PBMCs. In nucleotides, the CDR3 is TGTGCCAGCAGACGGCCCGGCGGAAACACCAGATATTTT. It encodes CASRRPGGNTRYF.